This entry lists 17 T cell receptor beta chains sequenced from one sample in a study of blood T cell repertoires in COVID-19. The data were produced by immunoSEQ multiplex PCR, yet TCRdb's version contains in-frame clones alone and is incomplete. The sample carries more than 95,000 clones, 70% to 90% recorded once. The sequencing input was peripheral blood. The receptors derive from a human donor in a cohort sampled during active COVID-19.

Here the CDR3 reads CASSLVYGQTANYGYTF. DNA for the CDR3: TGTGCCAGCAGCTTAGTTTACGGACAGACCGCTAACTATGGCTACACCTTC. This chain connects TRBV7-8 to TRBJ1-2; D might be TRBD1 (6 bases). Trimming took off 1 base at V and 0 bases at J, with 15 bases between the two ends. Germline CDR1 and CDR2: SGHVS and FQNEAQ. The CDR3 length is 17 residues.

The DNA of the CDR3 is TGTGCCAGCAGGCGGGATCTGACTCCCTACGAGCAGTACTTC. Translation gives CASRRDLTPYEQYF. This chain links TRBV28 with TRBJ2-7; D possibly corresponds to TRBD2 (6 bases). This CDR3 spans 14 amino acids. Per germline, CDR1 MDHEN and CDR2 SYDVKM. V lost 6 bases and J 2 bases, leaving 14 bases between the germline ends.

The rearrangement links TRBV5-1 to TRBJ2-1; TRBD2 agrees at 9 bases. V shed 0 bases, J shed 8 bases, and the junction held 9 bases outside the gene matches. The CDR3 length is 16 residues. The germline CDR1 and CDR2 sequences are SGHRS and YFSETQ. In DNA form, the CDR3 reads TGCGCCAGCAGCTTGGAGCTTGGGACTAGCATCTATGAGCAGTTCTTC. Its protein is CASSLELGTSIYEQFF.

This rearrangement joins TRBV10-3 to TRBJ2-2; 13 nucleotides agree with TRBD2. Germline CDR1 is ENHRY and CDR2 is SYGVKD. V was clipped by 4 bases and J by 5 bases; unmatched bases: 4. The CDR3 is made up of 16 amino acids. In DNA form, the CDR3 reads TGTGCCATCAGTGGTACTAGCGGGGGGGCGACCGGGGAGCTGTTTTTT. It encodes CAISGTSGGATGELFF.

V usage is TRBV5-4 and J usage is TRBJ2-3; no clear D gene. V lost 3 bases and J lost 10, with 15 bases in between. The CDR3 spans 13 residues. The germline gives CDR1 SGHNT, CDR2 YYREEE (reference sequence). The CDR3 spells CASSSERREAQYF. DNA for the CDR3: TGTGCCAGCAGCTCGGAAAGGAGAGAGGCGCAGTATTTT.

This chain connects TRBV25-1 to TRBJ1-1; 8 bases align to TRBD1. Germline V gene sequence: CDR1 MGHDK, CDR2 SYGVNS. Losses at the gene ends were 2 bases for V and 1 base for J; bases not matched to a gene: 3. The CDR3 consists of 15 residues. The CDR3 DNA is TGTGCCAGCAGTGAAAGGACAGGGTGGAACACTGAAGCTTTCTTT. Amino acids: CASSERTGWNTEAFF.

The rearrangement uses TRBV2 and TRBJ2-5, with 8 bases lining up with TRBD2. CDR3 length: 15 amino acids. Trimming took 5 bases from V and 5 from J; bases not matched to a gene: 10. Germline V lookup: CDR1 SNHLY, CDR2 FYNNEI. As DNA, the CDR3 is TGTGCCAGCAGTTCTCCCACGGGGGGGAGGGAGACCCAGTACTTC. Translating gives CASSSPTGGRETQYF.

The chain joins TRBV27 to TRBJ1-1, with TRBD1 identical over 7 bases. Trimming took 4 bases from V and 0 from J; bases not matched to a gene: 14. CDR3 size: 18 residues. Germline V lookup: CDR1 MNHEY, CDR2 SMNVEV (reference sequence). In DNA form, the CDR3 reads TGTGCCAGCAGTTCCGATCGTTACGCCAGGGGGGTGAACACTGAAGCTTTCTTT. This encodes CASSSDRYARGVNTEAFF.

This clone was detected only once. The V and J genes are TRBV19 and TRBJ2-1; D is perhaps TRBD2 (5 bases). The ends were cut back, 7 bases at V and 3 bases at J, with 16 bases in the middle. Germline V gene lookup returns CDR1 LNHDA and CDR2 SQIVND (reference sequence). This CDR3 spans 15 amino acids. The CDR3 spells CASTLGSSVYNEQFF. DNA of the CDR3: TGTGCCAGTACCCTAGGGAGTTCCGTCTACAATGAGCAGTTCTTC.

The chain has TRBV2 and TRBJ2-1, with 10 bases fitting TRBD1. Trimming removed 6 bases from V and 7 bases from J; junction bases left unmatched: 6. The CDR3 sequence is 14 residues long. Germline loops: CDR1 SNHLY, CDR2 FYNNEI. CDR3 sequence reads: CASRRDRGGNEQFF. The DNA of the CDR3 is TGTGCCAGCAGGAGGGACAGGGGTGGGAATGAGCAGTTCTTC. Using reference TRBV2 and TRBJ2-1 for the parts outside the CDR3, the full variable domain is EPEVTQTPSHQVTQMGQEVILRCVPISNHLYFYWYRQILGQKVEFLVSFYNNEISEKSEIFDDQFSVERPDGSNFTLKIRSTKLEDSAMYFCASRRDRGGNEQFFGPGTRLTVL.

This chain links TRBV10-3 with TRBJ2-3, with 12 positions matching TRBD2. CDR3 length: 19 amino acids. The germline V gene has CDR1 ENHRY and CDR2 SYGVKD. Trimming cost V 0 bases and J 3 bases; bases outside gene matches: 10. The CDR3 DNA sequence: TGTGCCATCAGTGAGTCGGTACTAGCGGGGGGAGAGGGGACAGATACGCAGTATTTT. Protein sequence: CAISESVLAGGEGTDTQYF.

V usage is TRBV5-6 and J usage is TRBJ1-2; 7 nucleotides line up with TRBD1. Looked up from germline, CDR1 is SGHDT and CDR2 is YYEEEE. Trimming cost V 0 bases and J 5 bases; bases outside gene matches: 4. CDR3 length equals 14 residues. In nucleotides, the CDR3 is TGTGCCAGCAGCTTGGATGTCAGGGGGTATGGCTACACCTTC. Its translation is CASSLDVRGYGYTF.

This chain connects TRBV28 to TRBJ2-1; tentatively, D is TRBD1 (6 bases). The ends were cut back, 2 bases at V and 7 bases at J, with 15 bases in the middle. Germline assignment: CDR1 MDHEN and CDR2 SYDVKM. The CDR3 consists of 15 residues. CDR3 sequence: CASSLGTYRENEQFF. The CDR3 DNA follows: TGTGCCAGCAGTTTAGGGACCTACAGGGAGAATGAGCAGTTCTTC.

The chain joins TRBV6-5 to TRBJ1-2; TRBD1 aligns across 8 bases. The CDR3 consists of 14 residues. V lost 4 bases, J lost 7 bases, and 8 bases stayed unmatched. Germline CDR1 MNHEY, CDR2 SVGAGI. In DNA form, the CDR3 reads TGTGCCAGCAGTTGGACCGGACAGGGCGCTGGCTACACCTTC. Translated, it gives CASSWTGQGAGYTF.

This rearrangement joins TRBV5-1 to TRBJ2-1, with D possibly TRBD2 on 6 matching bases. The CDR3 loop spans 15 amino acids. Germline CDR1 reads SGHRS; CDR2 reads YFSETQ. V shed 2 bases and J shed 3 bases, with 12 bases lying between them. CDR3 region: CASSLMGGGYNEQFF. The CDR3 DNA follows: TGCGCCAGCAGCTTAATGGGGGGTGGCTACAATGAGCAGTTCTTC.

This clone came up a few times. This rearrangement joins TRBV15 to TRBJ1-5, with 7 bases that match TRBD1. Losses at the gene ends were 5 bases for V and 2 bases for J; bases not matched to a gene: 12. Per the germline V gene, CDR1 is LNHNV and CDR2 is YYDKDF (reference sequence). The CDR3 totals 17 residues. The CDR3 loop reads CATSHHRQGGGNQPQHF. CDR3 sequence (DNA): TGTGCCACCAGCCACCACCGACAGGGAGGCGGCAATCAGCCCCAGCATTTT.

J is TRBJ1-5 and V is TRBV27; 7 nucleotides align to TRBD1. The CDR3 spans 17 residues. V was pared by 0 bases and J by 0 bases, with 5 bases of the junction left unmatched. Per the germline V gene, CDR1 is MNHEY and CDR2 is SMNVEV (reference sequence). The CDR3 region has the DNA TGTGCCAGCAGTTTATCGTTTTCAGGGGGTAGCAATCAGCCCCAGCATTTT. This translates into CASSLSFSGGSNQPQHF.